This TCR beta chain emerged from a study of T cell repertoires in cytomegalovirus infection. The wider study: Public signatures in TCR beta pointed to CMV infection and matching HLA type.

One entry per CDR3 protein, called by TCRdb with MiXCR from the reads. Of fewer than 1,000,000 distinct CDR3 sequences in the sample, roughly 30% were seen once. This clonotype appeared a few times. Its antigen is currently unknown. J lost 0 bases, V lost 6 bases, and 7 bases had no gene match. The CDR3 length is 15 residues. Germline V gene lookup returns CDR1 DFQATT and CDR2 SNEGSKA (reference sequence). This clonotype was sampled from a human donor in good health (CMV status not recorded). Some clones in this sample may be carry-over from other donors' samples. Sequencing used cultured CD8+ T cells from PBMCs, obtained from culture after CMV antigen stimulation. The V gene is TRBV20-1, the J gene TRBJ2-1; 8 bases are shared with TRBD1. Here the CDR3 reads CSAVADRDSYNEQFF. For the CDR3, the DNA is TGCAGTGCCGTGGCGGACAGGGACTCCTACAATGAGCAGTTCTTC.